Each of the 6 T cell receptor beta chains below was sequenced from the same sample in a study of CD8 T cells in ankylosing spondylitis. Study conclusions and caveats: Under 10 highly homologous variants formed a TCR beta motif that appeared characteristic of ankylosing spondylitis blood.

Antigens for these TCRs are unknown. In TCRdb, the 5' RACE reads were re-called with MiXCR into one record per CDR3 protein. The sample comprises 100,000 or so distinct CDR3 sequences, roughly 8.8% of which are singletons, and around 30% rests with the top ten. Input material: blood, either unsorted or a sorted T cell fraction (not recorded which). Receptor source: a male donor with ankylosing spondylitis.

In its sample, this clonotype was seen a few times. The chain combines TRBV3-1 with TRBJ2-1; D gene unclear. The CDR3 is made up of 14 amino acids. V was shortened by 0 bases and J by 6 bases, with 9 bases between the two germline ends. The germline gives CDR1 LGHDT, CDR2 YNNKEL (reference sequence). CDR3 bases: TGTGCCAGCAGCCAAGAAGGTGGGTCCAATGAGCAGTTCTTC. Translated: CASSQEGGSNEQFF.

The chain combines TRBV27 with TRBJ1-6, with D unclear. From germline, CDR1 is MNHEY and CDR2 SMNVEV (reference sequence). CDR3 length equals 13 residues. Trimming took off 3 bases at V and 10 bases at J, with 10 bases between the two ends. CDR3 sequence reads: CASSFTDGSPLHF. As DNA, the CDR3 is TGTGCCAGCAGTTTTACCGACGGATCACCCCTCCACTTT.

The V call is TRBV3-1, the J call TRBJ2-1, with 9 bases lining up with TRBD2. In germline, CDR1 is LGHDT, CDR2 YNNKEL (reference sequence). This CDR3 region has 17 residues. Unmatched junction bases numbered 6, after V lost 3 bases and J lost 0 bases. The CDR3 protein is CASSHSGGRASYNEQFF. In nucleotides, the CDR3 is TGTGCCAGCAGCCATAGTGGCGGGAGGGCCTCCTACAATGAGCAGTTCTTC.

The chain links TRBV2 to TRBJ2-1; 7 positions agree with TRBD2. CDR3 length equals 12 residues. The V segment lost 8 bases and the J segment 8 bases; nucleotides outside the gene matches: 6. The V gene's germline CDR1 is SNHLY and CDR2 FYNNEI. CDR3 amino acids: CASLGRGDEQFF. CDR3 DNA: TGTGCCAGCCTGGGACGGGGGGATGAGCAGTTCTTC.

This chain uses TRBV14 with TRBJ1-1, with D possibly being TRBD1 (5 bases). Germline V lookup: CDR1 SGHDN, CDR2 FVKESK. V was trimmed by 4 bases and J by 4 bases, leaving 22 bases between them. This CDR3 has 17 residues. CDR3: CASSPPWPGGRGTEAFF. DNA for the CDR3: TGTGCCAGCAGCCCCCCCTGGCCTGGAGGGAGGGGCACTGAAGCTTTCTTT. The full variable domain, its missing parts supplied by reference TRBV14 and TRBJ1-1, is EAGVTQFPSHSVIEKGQTVTLRCDPISGHDNLYWYRRVMGKEIKFLLHFVKESKQDESGMPNNRFLAERTGGTYSTLKVQPAELEDSGVYFCASSPPWPGGRGTEAFFGQGTRLTVV.

The rearrangement joins TRBV6-5 to TRBJ2-1, with D unresolved. The CDR3 runs to 11 residues. CDR1 is MNHEY and CDR2 is SVGAGI in the germline V gene. With 0 bases removed from V and 6 bases from J, the gap between germline ends came to 0 bases. For the CDR3, the DNA is TGTGCCAGCAGTTACTCCAATGAGCAGTTCTTC. This translates into CASSYSNEQFF.